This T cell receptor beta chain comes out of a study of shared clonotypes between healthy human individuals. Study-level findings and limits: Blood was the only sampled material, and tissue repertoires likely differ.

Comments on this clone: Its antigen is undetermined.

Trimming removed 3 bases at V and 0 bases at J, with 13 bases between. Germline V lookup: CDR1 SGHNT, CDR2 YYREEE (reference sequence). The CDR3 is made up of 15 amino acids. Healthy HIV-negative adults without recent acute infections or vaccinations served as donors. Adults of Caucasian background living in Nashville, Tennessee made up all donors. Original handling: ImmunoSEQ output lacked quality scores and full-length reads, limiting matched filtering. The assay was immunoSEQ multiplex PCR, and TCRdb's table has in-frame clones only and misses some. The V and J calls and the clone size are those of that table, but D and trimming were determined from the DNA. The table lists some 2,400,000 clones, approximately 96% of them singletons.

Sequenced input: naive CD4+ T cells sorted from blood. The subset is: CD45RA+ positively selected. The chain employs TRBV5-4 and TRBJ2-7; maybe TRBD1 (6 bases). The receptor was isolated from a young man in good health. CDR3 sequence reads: CASSSGQISSYEQYF. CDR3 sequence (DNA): TGTGCCAGCAGCTCTGGACAGATAAGCTCCTACGAGCAGTACTTC.